This T cell receptor (beta chain) was documented in a study of blood T cell repertoires in COVID-19. Study context: COVID-19 samples collected from the United States, Italy and Spain covered acute and convalescent phases. PBMCs, B-cell-depleted T cells, or T cells were the source of the cDNA or gDNA that made up the material.

V lost 6 bases, J lost 5 bases, and 8 bases lay in between. Germline-derived CDR1 and CDR2 are SGHNT and YYREEE (reference sequence). CDR3 length equals 12 residues. In the study's own analysis: Reference gene primer amplification gave estimated nucleated cell counts. Libraries were prepared by immunoSEQ multiplex PCR; TCRdb keeps only in-frame clonotypes and omits some of them. That table gives V, J and clone size, and the DNA gave D and trimming. Here the sample spans about 210,000 clones, more than 75% being singletons. This sequence was found in a man aged 60 to 69 who had recovered from COVID-19. Sequencing used peripheral blood. J is TRBJ1-4 and V is TRBV5-4, with D possibly matching TRBD1 (5 bases). DNA for the CDR3: TGTGCCAGCACAGGGCTAAATGAAAAACTGTTTTTT. It encodes CASTGLNEKLFF.